This T cell receptor (beta chain) came from a study of molecular identifiers for immune sequencing clone quantification (dated by TCRdb to 2016 to 2018). General notes on the study: For a replicate experiment, RNA from approximately 20,000 or 100,000 naive CD8 T cells was divided into five aliquots, and four of the five aliquots were sequenced. CD8 T cells were used in a methods study to benchmark molecular-identifier clustering-based TCR repertoire sequencing (MIDCIRS) and TCR RNA copy counting. Overall study outcomes, separate from this receptor: Without barcode sub-clustering, chimeric consensus sequences inflated TCR diversity; chimeras reached as high as 47%. Even against a background of some 920,000 naive CD8 T cells, spiked-in Jurkat TCR RNA amounting to a single cell's worth was reported to be detectable. Naive libraries contained spiked-in Jurkat TCR RNA (approximately ten copies' worth), which is not part of the donor repertoire. Clones above 20 RNA copies held over 97% of molecules in CMV-specific effector cells but under 1% in naive cells. Identical TCR molecules sharing a barcode could cause highly expanded clone sizes to be underestimated. Modeling indicated about 3 TCR RNA copies recovered per cell, compared with around 10 by digital PCR, which implies a capture efficiency of approximately 30%.

Library preparation employed PCR. For sequencing, an Illumina HiSeq 4000 was employed. Bulk TCR libraries were prepared as previously described, using TCR primers listed in Table S5. Purification of total RNA was performed with the Qiagen AllPrep DNA/RNA kit. Before analysis, reads from multiple sequencing runs of one library were combined. Turning to the authors' computational methods: Reads were retained only if an exact TCR constant sequence was present, and the retained reads were trimmed to 150 nt and grouped according to their 12-nt molecular barcodes. Reads within each barcode group were sub-clustered using a 15% Levenshtein threshold, and quality-weighted consensus sequences were constructed for each RNA molecule. Non-functional sequences were discarded, and so were lower-count sequences lying one edit away from another sequence. Barcode sub-clusters with fewer than 20% of the maximum read count were removed, based on fitting two negative binomial distributions. TCRdb passed the public sequencing reads through fastp at Q25 and MiXCR, retaining productive beta sequences. Every entry covers one CDR3 protein and lists the most common genes and DNA from its rows. The V and J calls and clone size are TCRdb's, not the authors'. This sample gives just under 650,000 distinct CDR3 sequences in total; just under 20% of them show up just once. About 0.9% of the sample is in the top ten clones.

Notes on this clonotype: The specificity of this receptor is unknown. Per-nucleotide qualities are absent, and no much larger clonotype sits a single base away.

Libraries of naive CD8 T cells were built from around 20,000 to 1,000,000 sorted cells, with 10%, 30% or 50% of the purified RNA used. On a BD FACSAria II, naive CD8 T cells were FACS-sorted as CD8+CD4-CCR7+CD45RA+ and collected into RLT Plus buffer. Approximately 9 TCR copies' worth of Jurkat RNA were spiked into about 20,000-1,000,000 naive CD8 T cell samples to test detection sensitivity. Enrichment of CD8 T cells was performed with RosetteSep CD8+ T Cell Enrichment Cocktail and Ficoll-Paque, after which ACK red cell lysis was carried out. The CDR3 numbers 15 residues from cysteine through phenylalanine. Of all the DNA, just the CDR3 is kept, 45 bases in frame from base 1. Ends trimmed: V by 5 bases, J by 8 bases; bases unmatched to a gene: 7. The germline V gene (reference sequence) gives CDR1 as LNHDA and CDR2 as SQIVND.

The rearranged segments are TRBV19 and TRBJ1-4, with 11 bases aligning to TRBD1. The clonotype originates from a human donor in good health. Some libraries in this study had Jurkat cell RNA spiked in. Material: naive CD8+ T cells from blood, with Jurkat cell RNA spiked in. The cell subset or site label, read with the paper, signifies: FACS-sorted CD8+CD4-CCR7+CD45RA+ naive T cells. The CDR3 amino acid sequence is: CASSFWGQGDEKLFF. Here is the DNA: TGTGCCAGTAGTTTTTGGGGACAGGGGGACGAAAAACTGTTTTTT.